This T cell receptor (beta chain) originates from a study of response to subunit inactivated influenza vaccine. This clonotype was recorded a few times. Its antigen is unknown. Study observations and caveats: Seasonal influenza vaccination, on each occasion, was suggested by the authors to recruit few new T cells.

Germline loops: CDR1 DFQATT, CDR2 SNEGSKA (reference sequence). The CDR3 has 15 residues. Unmatched junction bases numbered 9, after V lost 2 bases and J lost 2 bases. One entry per CDR3 protein, called by TCRdb with MiXCR from the RT-PCR reads. This sample has about 780,000 distinct CDR3 sequences; around 18% occur once, and the top ten carry around 9.9%. The receptor's source is a man aged 45-65 years who received an inactivated influenza vaccine. The sample in question was PBMCs from blood, obtained roughly 5 days after vaccination. The chain joins TRBV20-1 to TRBJ2-7; 7 bases align to TRBD2. In DNA, the CDR3 is TGCAGTGCTAGATTCTCTAGCGGAACCACCTACGAGCAGTACTTC. Protein product: CSARFSSGTTYEQYF.